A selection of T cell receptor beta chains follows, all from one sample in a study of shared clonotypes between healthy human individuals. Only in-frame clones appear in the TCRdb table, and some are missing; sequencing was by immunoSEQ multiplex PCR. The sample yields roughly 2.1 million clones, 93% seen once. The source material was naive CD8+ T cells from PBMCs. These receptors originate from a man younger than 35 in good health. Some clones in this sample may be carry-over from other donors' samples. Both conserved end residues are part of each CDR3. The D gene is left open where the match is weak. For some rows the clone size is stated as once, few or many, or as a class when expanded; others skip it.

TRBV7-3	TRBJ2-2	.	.	TGTGCCACCTCCCCCCGGACTGCCGCGAACACCGGGGAGCTGTTTTTT	CATSPRTAANTGELFF
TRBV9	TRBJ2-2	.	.	TGTGCCAGCAGCTCCCCCGAGACGAACACCGGGGAGCTGTTTTTT	CASSSPETNTGELFF
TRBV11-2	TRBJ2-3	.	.	TGTGCCAGCAGCCCCCGGCGGGGGCTAGATACGCAGTATTTT	CASSPRRGLDTQYF
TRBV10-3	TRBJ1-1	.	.	TGTGCCATCAGTGGTCTGTCCACTGAAGCTTTCTTT	CAISGLSTEAFF
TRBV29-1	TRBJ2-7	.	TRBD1	TGCAGCGTTGTAGCGAGGACAGGGGGCATTTACGAGCAGTACTTC	CSVVARTGGIYEQYF
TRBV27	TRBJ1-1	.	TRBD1	TGTGCCAGCAGTTTATCACAGGGGTGGACTGAAGCTTTCTTT	CASSLSQGWTEAFF
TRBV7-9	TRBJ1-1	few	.	TGTGCCAGCAGCTTCCTCTCTACACGGTTT	CASSFLSTRF
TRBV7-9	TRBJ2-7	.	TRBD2	TGTGCCAGCAGCGGGAGGGCAGGGATGAATCTGTACTTC	CASSGRAGMNLYF
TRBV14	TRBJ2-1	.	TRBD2	TGTGCCAGCAGCCGTGGACTAGCGGGAGACAATGAGCAGTTCTTC	CASSRGLAGDNEQFF
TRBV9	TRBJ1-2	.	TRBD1	TGTGCCAGCAGCGTGGGACAGTTCGTCGGCTACACCTTC	CASSVGQFVGYTF
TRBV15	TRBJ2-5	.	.	TGTGCCACCAGCATAAAGCACCAAGAGACCCAGTACTTC	CATSIKHQETQYF
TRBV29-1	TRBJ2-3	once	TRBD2	TGCAGCGTTTCGGGCAGGGCCTTAGCGGGAGGGCCGGGAGATACGCAGTATTTT	CSVSGRALAGGPGDTQYF
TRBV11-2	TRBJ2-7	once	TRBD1	TGTGCCAGCAGCGCCTGGACAGGGGCGGCTTACGAGCAGTACTTC	CASSAWTGAAYEQYF
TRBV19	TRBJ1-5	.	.	TGTGCCAGCTCTTTTCCCGGGTCGGTAGGGCCCCAGCATTTT	CASSFPGSVGPQHF
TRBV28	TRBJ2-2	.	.	TGTGCCAGCAGTTTTTTAGGGGTCACCGGGGAGCTGTTTTTT	CASSFLGVTGELFF